One sample yielded the 8 T cell receptor beta chains listed below, sequenced in a study of cytomegalovirus exposure and HLA in healthy donors. PCR amplification relied on 60 Vbeta primers (plus 13 Jbeta primers). TCRdb's table, derived via immunoSEQ multiplex PCR, lists solely in-frame clones and lacks some. Its table lists about 210,000 clones. Sequenced sample: PBMCs. Source of these receptors: a woman in her 30s in good health and CMV-seropositive.

The chain's CDR3 is CASSWGQGRLYSPLHF. DNA for the CDR3: TGTGCCAGCAGCTGGGGACAGGGAAGATTATACTCACCCCTCCACTTT. The chain is built from TRBV7-8 and TRBJ1-6, with 9 bases matching TRBD1. This CDR3 has 16 amino acids. V trimming: 4 bases; J trimming: 10 bases; junction bases outside the gene matches: 11. Germline assignment: CDR1 SGHVS and CDR2 FQNEAQ.

DNA for the CDR3: TGCGCCAGCCGACAGGGGGCGATGCAAGAGACCCAGTACTTC. Its protein product is CASRQGAMQETQYF. This chain connects TRBV5-1 to TRBJ2-5; 10 bases match TRBD1. CDR1 and CDR2 (germline): SGHRS, YFSETQ. Germline trimming cut 7 bases from V and 2 bases from J; bases unmatched to any gene: 5. The length of the CDR3 is 14 residues.

The V call is TRBV7-2, the J call TRBJ1-1; no definite D call. The CDR3 sequence is 13 residues long. Germline V gives CDR1 SGHTA, CDR2 FQGNSA. Trimming pared 2 bases from V and 0 bases from J, leaving 4 bases between. CDR3 in amino acids: CASSLFVNTEAFF. As DNA, the CDR3 is TGTGCCAGCAGCTTATTCGTGAACACTGAAGCTTTCTTT.

The genes are TRBV18 and TRBJ1-1; 8 bases fit TRBD1. Trimming removed 4 bases from V and 1 base from J; junction bases left unmatched: 17. Germline-derived CDR1 and CDR2 are KGHSH and LQKENI. The CDR3 has 19 residues. The CDR3 here is CASSLSSGTGSLRNTEAFF. CDR3 bases: TGTGCCAGCTCACTTTCTTCCGGGACAGGCTCTTTAAGGAACACTGAAGCTTTCTTT.

V is TRBV5-1 and J is TRBJ2-1; 8 bases are shared with TRBD1. V lost 2 bases and J lost 10; bases outside the gene matches: 2. The CDR3 runs 12 residues. Germline CDR1 and CDR2: SGHRS and YFSETQ. CDR3 loop: CASSFGQGEQFF. CDR3 nucleotides: TGCGCCAGCAGCTTTGGACAGGGAGAGCAGTTCTTC.

V usage is TRBV6-5 and J usage is TRBJ1-3, with D possibly matching TRBD1 (6 bases). Germline CDR1 reads MNHEY; CDR2 reads SVGAGI. The V and J ends lost 1 base and 2 bases respectively, with 9 bases between them. CDR3 length: 15 residues. CDR3 region: CASSYFRGPGNTIYF. As DNA, the CDR3 is TGTGCCAGCAGTTACTTCAGGGGCCCTGGAAACACCATATATTTT.

The chain joins TRBV7-9 to TRBJ2-7; 11 nucleotides match TRBD1. This CDR3 has 16 amino acids. The germline CDR1 and CDR2 sequences are SEHNR and FQNEAQ (reference sequence). Losses at the gene ends were 5 bases for V and 2 bases for J; bases not matched to a gene: 8. The CDR3 coding sequence is TGTGCCAGCAGCGCATCCGGGACAGGGGGACCCTACGAGCAGTACTTC. Encoded protein: CASSASGTGGPYEQYF.

The V gene is TRBV29-1, the J gene TRBJ1-3; 7 nucleotides agree with TRBD1. In germline, CDR1 is SQVTM, CDR2 ANQGSEA. The CDR3 has 13 residues. J was trimmed by 4 bases and V by 6 bases; bases with no gene match: 6. The CDR3 loop reads CSVRQGGGNTIYF. The CDR3 nucleotides read TGCAGCGTCCGACAGGGAGGAGGAAACACCATATATTTT.